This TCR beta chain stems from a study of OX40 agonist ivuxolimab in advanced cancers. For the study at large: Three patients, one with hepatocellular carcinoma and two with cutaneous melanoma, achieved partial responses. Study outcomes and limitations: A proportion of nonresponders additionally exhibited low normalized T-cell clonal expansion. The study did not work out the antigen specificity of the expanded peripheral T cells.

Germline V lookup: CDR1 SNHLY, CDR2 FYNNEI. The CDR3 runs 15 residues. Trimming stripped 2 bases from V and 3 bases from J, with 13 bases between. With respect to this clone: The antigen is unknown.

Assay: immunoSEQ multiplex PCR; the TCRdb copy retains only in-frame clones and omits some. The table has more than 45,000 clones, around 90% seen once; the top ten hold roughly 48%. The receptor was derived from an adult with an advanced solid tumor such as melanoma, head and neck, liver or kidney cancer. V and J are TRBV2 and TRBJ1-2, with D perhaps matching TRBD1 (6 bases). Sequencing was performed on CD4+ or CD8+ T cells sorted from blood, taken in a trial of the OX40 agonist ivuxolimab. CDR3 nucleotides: TGTGCCAGCAGTGAATGGGCAGGGGTATACTATGGCTACACCTTC. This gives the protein CASSEWAGVYYGYTF.